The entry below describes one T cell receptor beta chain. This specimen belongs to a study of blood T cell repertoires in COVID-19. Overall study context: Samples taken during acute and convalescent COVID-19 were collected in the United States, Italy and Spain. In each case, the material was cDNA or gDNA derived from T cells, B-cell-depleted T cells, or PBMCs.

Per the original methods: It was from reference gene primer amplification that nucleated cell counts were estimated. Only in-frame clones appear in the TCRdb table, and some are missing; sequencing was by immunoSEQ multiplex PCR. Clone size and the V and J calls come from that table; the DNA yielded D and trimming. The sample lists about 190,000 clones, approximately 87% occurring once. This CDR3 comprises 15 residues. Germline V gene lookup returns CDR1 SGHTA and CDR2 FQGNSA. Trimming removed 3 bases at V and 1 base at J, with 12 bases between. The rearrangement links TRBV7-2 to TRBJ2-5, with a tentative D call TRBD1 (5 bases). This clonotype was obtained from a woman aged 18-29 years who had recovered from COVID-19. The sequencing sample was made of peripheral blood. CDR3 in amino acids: CASSFTAGPQETQYF. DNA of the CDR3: TGTGCCAGCAGCTTCACGGCAGGGCCCCAAGAGACCCAGTACTTC.